These T cell receptor beta chains were read from a single sample in a study of graft-versus-host responses after intestinal transplantation. Measured with immunoSEQ multiplex PCR; TCRdb has only the in-frame clones, and not every one. This table holds over 70,000 clones, 80% to 85% found once. These TCRs' antigens remain unknown. The source material was unstimulated CD8+ T cells sorted from spleen or lymph node cells, sampled before intestinal transplant. The source of these receptors is a human donor who received an intestinal transplant. The CDR3 runs from the conserved cysteine through the conserved F or W. Each record gives: clone size, J gene, D gene, V gene, CDR3 protein, CDR3 DNA. D genes are given only for firm matches. Part of the rows lack a size; the others show once, few, many or a class for expanded clones.

NA TRBJ1-4 NA TRBV9 CASSVTGATNEKLFF TGTGCCAGCAGCGTGACAGGTGCAACTAATGAAAAACTGTTTTTT
NA TRBJ2-3 TRBD2 TRBV19 CASSRGLAGRHTQYF TGTGCCAGTAGTAGGGGACTAGCGGGACGACATACGCAGTATTTT
few TRBJ2-7 TRBD1 TRBV15 CATRSEGTGGDEQYF TGTGCCACCAGGAGCGAGGGGACAGGGGGCGACGAGCAGTACTTC
NA TRBJ2-1 TRBD2 TRBV5-5 CASSLVREASNEQFF TGTGCCAGCAGCTTGGTCCGGGAGGCATCCAATGAGCAGTTCTTC
NA TRBJ1-1 NA TRBV28 CASSFSDLEAFF TGTGCCAGCAGTTTCAGCGACCTAGAAGCTTTCTTT
NA TRBJ2-3 TRBD2 TRBV28 CASLPVLAGDRSDTQYF TGTGCCAGCCTCCCGGTGTTAGCGGGGGACAGATCAGATACGCAGTATTTT
NA TRBJ2-1 TRBD2 TRBV6-1 CASRPSGVNEQFF TGTGCCAGCAGGCCTAGCGGGGTCAATGAGCAGTTCTTC
NA TRBJ1-6 TRBD1 TRBV28 CASSNRDSDSPLHF TGTGCCAGCAGTAACCGGGACAGCGATTCACCCCTCCACTTT
NA TRBJ2-3 NA TRBV4-1 CASSQLSTFFSDTQYF TGCGCCAGCAGCCAACTCTCAACCTTCTTTTCAGATACGCAGTATTTT
NA TRBJ1-3 NA TRBV5-1 CASSWNSGDTIYF TGCGCCAGCAGCTGGAACTCAGGGGACACCATATATTTT
NA TRBJ2-2 NA TRBV15 CATTHRGTGELFF TGTGCCACCACTCACCGGGGTACCGGGGAGCTGTTTTTT
few TRBJ2-1 TRBD2 TRBV6-4 CASRPGLADSNEQFF TGTGCCAGCAGACCGGGACTAGCGGACTCCAATGAGCAGTTCTTC